The 22 T cell receptor beta chains below come from one sample, sequenced in a study of OX40 agonist ivuxolimab in advanced cancers. Profiled with immunoSEQ multiplex PCR; TCRdb holds only in-frame clones, not every one. The sample contains 55,000 to 75,000 clones, 65% to 90% of which appear only once. Specimen: CD4+ or CD8+ T cells sorted from blood, collected in a trial of the OX40 agonist ivuxolimab. The receptors here all came from an adult with an advanced solid tumor such as melanoma, head and neck, liver or kidney cancer.

The chain employs TRBV27 and TRBJ1-1; D gene ambiguous. The V gene lost 5 bases and the J gene lost 0 bases, with 7 bases spanning the gap. CDR3 length: 13 residues. From germline, CDR1 is MNHEY and CDR2 SMNVEV (reference sequence). DNA of the CDR3: TGTGCCAGCAGTCGGCAGCTGAACACTGAAGCTTTCTTT. Amino acid sequence: CASSRQLNTEAFF.

This clone was detected only once. This rearrangement joins TRBV4-3 to TRBJ2-1, with TRBD2 matching over 13 bases. Germline V gene sequence: CDR1 LGHNA, CDR2 YSLEER. The CDR3 length is 17 residues. The J segment lost 1 base and the V segment lost 5 bases, leaving 5 bases of the junction unmatched. The CDR3 bases are TGCGCCAGCAGCTCCCCGGGACTAGCGGGGTCCTACAATGAGCAGTTCTTC. The encoded protein is CASSSPGLAGSYNEQFF.

J is TRBJ1-1 and V is TRBV29-1; D call uncertain. V was cut by 4 bases and J by 0 bases, with 9 bases left in between. The CDR3 consists of 13 residues. CDR1 and CDR2 (germline): SQVTM, ANQGSEA. CDR3 in DNA: TGCAGCGTTGGGGCCAGCCTGAACACTGAAGCTTTCTTT. Protein product: CSVGASLNTEAFF.

The V and J genes are TRBV10-3 and TRBJ1-1; D is uncertain. The CDR3 spans 16 residues. The V and J ends lost 0 bases and 0 bases respectively, with 11 bases between them. Germline V gene lookup returns CDR1 ENHRY and CDR2 SYGVKD. CDR3 sequence: CAISESKGTMNTEAFF. CDR3 DNA sequence: TGTGCCATCAGTGAGTCGAAAGGTACCATGAACACTGAAGCTTTCTTT.

The chain couples TRBV7-9 to TRBJ1-1; the D is unclear. CDR1 SEHNR and CDR2 FQNEAQ come from the germline V gene (reference sequence). V was trimmed by 3 bases and J by 1 base, leaving 6 bases between them. The CDR3 spans 13 residues. CDR3: CASSFTANTEAFF. In nucleotides, the CDR3 is TGTGCCAGCAGCTTTACAGCGAACACTGAAGCTTTCTTT.

V is TRBV19 and J is TRBJ2-7; D tentatively reads TRBD1 or TRBD2 (5 bases each). Per germline, CDR1 LNHDA and CDR2 SQIVND (reference sequence). The CDR3 is 14 amino acids. Trimming shortened V by 5 bases and J by 4 bases, and 15 bases separated the two germline ends. The CDR3 region is CASSLAGRRYEQYF. In nucleotides, the CDR3 is TGTGCCAGTAGTTTGGCAGGGAGAAGATACGAGCAGTACTTC. The complete variable domain, with remaining parts taken from reference TRBV19 and TRBJ2-7, reads DGGITQSPKYLFRKEGQNVTLSCEQNLNHDAMYWYRQDPGQGLRLIYYSQIVNDFQKGDIAEGYSVSREKKESFPLTVTSAQKNPTAFYLCASSLAGRRYEQYFGPGTRLTVT.

This chain connects TRBV12-5 to TRBJ1-2; D is uncertain. Trimming removed 6 bases from V and 2 bases from J, with 1 base in between. The CDR3 contains 10 residues. CDR1 LGHNT and CDR2 FRNRAP come from the germline V gene. This chain's CDR3 is CASGNYGYTF. CDR3 nucleotide sequence: TGTGCTAGTGGCAACTATGGCTACACCTTC.

This clone occurred once. In DNA form, the CDR3 reads TGCGCCAGCAGCTTGGGGACGGGGCCGTACAATGAGCAGTTCTTC. Translated, it gives CASSLGTGPYNEQFF. J is TRBJ2-1 and V is TRBV5-1; possibly TRBD1 or TRBD2 for D (5 bases each). This CDR3 contains 15 residues. CDR1 and CDR2 from the germline V gene are SGHRS and YFSETQ. Trimming pared 0 bases from V and 4 bases from J, leaving 11 bases between.

Worth noting for this clone: One end of the junction fails to match germline, which may point to a read error. J is TRBJ1-5 and V is TRBV4-1; D not resolved. Per germline, CDR1 MGHRA and CDR2 YSYEKL. This CDR3 comprises 13 residues. The CDR3 spells CASSQGFNEPQHF. Here the CDR3 DNA reads TGCGCCAGCAGCCAAGGGTTCAATGAGCCCCAGCATTTT.

The chain couples TRBV5-4 to TRBJ2-7, with 7 bases aligning to TRBD1. The ends lost 3 bases at V and 5 bases at J; junction bases unmatched: 8. This CDR3 has 14 residues. Germline assignment: CDR1 SGHNT and CDR2 YYREEE (reference sequence). The CDR3 DNA reads as TGTGCCAGCAGCTCAGACAGGGCCGCCGACGAGCAGTACTTC. Amino acids: CASSSDRAADEQYF. Based on the CDR3 plus reference TRBV5-4 and TRBJ2-7, the full variable domain is ETGVTQSPTHLIKTRGQQVTLRCSSQSGHNTVSWYQQALGQGPQFIFQYYREEENGRGNFPPRFSGLQFPNYSSELNVNALELDDSALYLCASSSDRAADEQYFGPGTRLTVT.

The count of this clone is one. CDR3 in DNA: TGTGCCAGCAGCGCGGGACCATATAATTCACCCCTCCACTTT. This codes for CASSAGPYNSPLHF. The rearrangement links TRBV6-1 to TRBJ1-6, with a tentative D call TRBD1 (5 bases). Trimming stripped 6 bases from V and 4 bases from J, with 10 bases between. The CDR3 has 14 amino acids. Germline-derived CDR1 and CDR2 are MNHNS and SASEGT.

V and J are TRBV7-9 and TRBJ2-5, with TRBD1 matching 7 bases. Germline V gene sequence: CDR1 SEHNR, CDR2 FQNEAQ (reference sequence). The CDR3 covers 13 residues. V trimming: 5 bases; J trimming: 1 base; junction bases outside the gene matches: 1. The CDR3 spells CASSRDSQETQYF. The CDR3 DNA follows: TGTGCCAGCAGCCGGGACAGCCAAGAGACCCAGTACTTC. The full variable domain, completed using reference TRBV7-9 and TRBJ2-5, is DTGVSQNPRHKITKRGQNVTFRCDPISEHNRLYWYRQTLGQGPEFLTYFQNEAQLEKSRLLSDRFSAERPKGSFSTLEIQRTEQGDSAMYLCASSRDSQETQYFGPGTRLLVL.

This chain connects TRBV11-1 to TRBJ1-1; 7 nucleotides line up with TRBD1. Germline V gives CDR1 SGHAT, CDR2 FQDESV (reference sequence). V was clipped by 5 bases and J by 6 bases; unmatched bases: 15. The CDR3 sequence is 16 residues long. CDR3: CASSLRGRRPMPEAFF. The CDR3 coding sequence is TGTGCCAGCAGCCTAAGGGGGCGGCGTCCGATGCCTGAAGCTTTCTTT.

The V gene is TRBV6-5, the J gene TRBJ2-7; D gene unclear. The V end lost 2 bases, the J end lost 2 bases, and 10 bases lay between the germline ends. This CDR3 contains 14 residues. The germline V gene has CDR1 MNHEY and CDR2 SVGAGI. The CDR3 nucleotides are TGTGCCAGCAGTTACCTTGGTCCGCCCTACGAGCAGTACTTC. Amino acid sequence: CASSYLGPPYEQYF.

V is TRBV29-1 and J is TRBJ1-1; no clear D gene. V gave up 2 bases and J gave up 0 bases, with 10 bases separating them. The CDR3 sequence is 14 residues long. The V gene's germline CDR1 is SQVTM and CDR2 ANQGSEA. CDR3 DNA sequence: TGCAGCGTTGAATTAGTTTCCGTGAACACTGAAGCTTTCTTT. This sequence encodes CSVELVSVNTEAFF.

This clone is a singleton in its sample. The genes are TRBV6-1 and TRBJ1-1; TRBD1 aligns across 7 bases. Germline V CDR1 and CDR2: MNHNS, SASEGT. This CDR3 has 15 amino acids. V lost 7 bases and J lost 0; bases outside the gene matches: 8. CDR3 in amino acids: CASKSGTAMNTEAFF. The CDR3 region has the DNA TGTGCCAGCAAAAGCGGGACAGCGATGAACACTGAAGCTTTCTTT.

In nucleotides, the CDR3 is TGTGCCAGCAGCCCCCCGGCGGGCGGGGGGGTGGTGCAGACCCAGTACTTC. This gives the protein CASSPPAGGGVVQTQYF. The V gene is TRBV7-2, the J gene TRBJ2-5, with 9 positions matching TRBD2. The CDR3 covers 17 residues. V dropped 5 bases and J dropped 6; count of bases not matched to a gene: 16. Germline lookup yields CDR1 SGHTA and CDR2 FQGNSA.

This rearrangement joins TRBV28 to TRBJ1-1, with D possibly being TRBD1 (5 bases). This CDR3 contains 13 residues. Germline CDR1 MDHEN, CDR2 SYDVKM. V was clipped by 2 bases and J by 7 bases, with 11 bases between them. As DNA, the CDR3 is TGTGCCAGCAGTTTAGTCGGGGCCCTTGAAGCTTTCTTT. It codes for CASSLVGALEAFF.

The chain is built from TRBV18 and TRBJ2-7; D might be TRBD1 or TRBD2, each matching 5 bases. V was shortened by 4 bases and J by 3 bases, with 10 bases between the two germline ends. The V gene's germline CDR1 is KGHSH and CDR2 LQKENI. The CDR3 has 13 residues. As DNA, the CDR3 is TGTGCCAGCTCACTAAGGGACGGCTACGAGCAGTACTTC. It specifies CASSLRDGYEQYF.

The sample holds a few counts of this clone. The rearrangement links TRBV13 to TRBJ1-6; 11 bases map to TRBD1. J was trimmed by 9 bases and V by 8 bases; bases with no gene match: 6. Per the germline V gene, CDR1 is PRHDT and CDR2 is FYEKMQ (reference sequence). The CDR3 contains 14 residues. This CDR3 is CASELGTGGSPLHF. The CDR3 DNA reads as TGTGCCAGCGAGTTAGGGACAGGGGGTTCACCCCTCCACTTT. Full variable domain (remainder filled in from reference TRBV13 and TRBJ1-6): AAGVIQSPRHLIKEKRETATLKCYPIPRHDTVYWYQQGPGQDPQFLISFYEKMQSDKGSIPDRFSAQQFSDYHSELNMSSLELGDSALYFCASELGTGGSPLHFGNGTRLTVT.

The rearrangement uses TRBV11-3 and TRBJ2-2; no firm D call. The length of the CDR3 is 13 residues. V was shortened by 3 bases and J by 0 bases, with 2 bases between the two germline ends. The germline gives CDR1 SGHNT, CDR2 YENEEA. The CDR3 region is CASSFANTGELFF. As DNA, the CDR3 is TGTGCCAGCAGCTTTGCGAACACCGGGGAGCTGTTTTTT.

This clone was detected once. This chain links TRBV27 with TRBJ2-7, with 7 positions matching TRBD1. V lost 7 bases, J lost 2 bases, and 8 bases stayed unmatched. The CDR3 sequence is 14 residues long. Germline V gives CDR1 MNHEY, CDR2 SMNVEV (reference sequence). CDR3 loop: CASNKGAGAYEQYF. The DNA of the CDR3 is TGTGCCAGCAACAAGGGGGCAGGGGCCTACGAGCAGTACTTC.